The clone carrying this T cell receptor beta chain was observed many times. The CDR3 is made up of 13 amino acids. Looked up from germline, CDR1 is DFQATT and CDR2 is SNEGSKA (reference sequence). With 6 bases clipped from V and 3 bases from J, the junction kept 5 bases outside the gene matches. Diagnoses rested on clinical symptoms, serum thyroxine and TRAb, thyroid ultrasound and orbital computed tomography. The record originates from a study of T cells in Graves' hyperthyroidism and ophthalmopathy. RNA transcripts served as the template for amplifying TCR beta CDR3 regions. The HTBI set primed first-round TCR CDR3 RT-PCR. TCRdb analysed the multiplex PCR reads with MiXCR anew, one entry per CDR3 protein. The sample records approximately 430,000 distinct CDR3 sequences, roughly 15% being singletons.

The chain uses TRBV20-1 and TRBJ1-2; 9 bases agree with TRBD1. The sample was blood. The receptor's source is a young man with Graves' ophthalmopathy. The CDR3 DNA is TGCAGTGCGGGAAGACAGGGGGACTATGGCTACACCTTC. Protein: CSAGRQGDYGYTF.